These 5 T cell receptor beta chains originate from one sample sequenced in a study of T cells in Graves' hyperthyroidism and ophthalmopathy. TCR beta CDR3 regions were amplified from RNA. Using the HTBI primer set, a first-round RT-PCR was run on the TCR CDR3. Via MiXCR, TCRdb re-called the multiplex PCR reads, giving one row per CDR3 protein. The sample records about 480,000 distinct CDR3 sequences, less than 25% being singletons. The material sequenced was blood. The receptors stem from a woman in her 70s with Graves' ophthalmopathy.

This rearrangement joins TRBV10-3 to TRBJ1-1, with unresolved D. The V gene lost 10 bases and the J gene lost 3 bases, with 15 bases spanning the gap. This CDR3 contains 13 residues. Germline loops: CDR1 ENHRY, CDR2 SYGVKD. DNA of the CDR3: TGTGCCACTGCGACCGCGGTCGACACTGAAGCTTTCTTT. Translating gives CATATAVDTEAFF.

On this clonotype: A read error may be the cause here, since a much bigger clone is one base away. V and J are TRBV7-2 and TRBJ2-3; D is perhaps TRBD2 (5 bases). Germline CDR1 reads SGHTA; CDR2 reads FQGNSA. V gave up 4 bases and J gave up 6 bases, with 11 bases separating them. This CDR3 region has 13 residues. The CDR3 coding sequence is TGTGCCAGCAGCTGCTCCGGGGAGGATACGCAGTATTTT. This translates into CASSCSGEDTQYF.

This clonotype was seen ten or more times. This CDR3 reads CASSPLGPGGTGELFF. CDR3 coding DNA: TGTGCCAGCAGCCCCCTGGGACCCGGGGGGACCGGGGAGCTGTTTTTT. V is TRBV7-2 and J is TRBJ2-2, with TRBD2 identical over 7 bases. Germline loops: CDR1 SGHTA, CDR2 FQGNSA. CDR3 length: 16 residues. V lost 5 bases and J lost 5; bases outside the gene matches: 11.

The chain couples TRBV10-3 to TRBJ2-2; 7 positions agree with TRBD2. This CDR3 has 16 amino acids. Germline-derived CDR1 and CDR2 are ENHRY and SYGVKD. Unmatched junction bases numbered 7, after V lost 6 bases and J lost 0 bases. This chain's CDR3 is CAISLQSGTNTGELFF. CDR3 DNA sequence: TGTGCCATCAGCCTCCAAAGCGGGACGAACACCGGGGAGCTGTTTTTT.

With respect to this clonotype: A read error may explain this, as a much larger clone is one base away. V is TRBV5-1 and J is TRBJ2-3; D may be TRBD1 (6 bases). In germline, CDR1 is SGHRS, CDR2 YFSETQ. Trimming took off 8 bases at V and 4 bases at J, with 17 bases between the two ends. This CDR3 has 14 residues. CDR3 sequence reads: CARSPTPGADTQYF. The CDR3 DNA sequence: TGCGCCAGAAGCCCTACCCCAGGGGCAGATACGCAGTATTTT.